A single sample is the source of the 26 T cell receptor beta chains below, sequenced in a study of human T cells and chemical hapten exposure. Each CDR3 protein gets one entry after TCRdb re-called the RACE reads with MiXCR. The table records approximately 110,000 distinct CDR3 sequences, about 10% of them present only once. Time point given: patch test 1, 2 weeks after DPC sensitization. Treatment in this sample: therapeutic diphenylcyclopropenone sensitization with weekly scalp DPC. The sample was whole blood, taken in connection with sensitization to the hapten diphenylcyclopropenone (DPC). These receptors came from a woman in her thirties or forties with alopecia areata. Some clones in this sample may be carry-over from other donors' samples.

There are a few counts of this clonotype. The V gene is TRBV20-1, the J gene TRBJ1-2; D is undetermined. V was cut by 6 bases and J by 7 bases, with 15 bases left in between. Germline CDR1 and CDR2: DFQATT and SNEGSKA (reference sequence). The length of the CDR3 is 12 residues. The CDR3 region is CSASQGPGGYTF. Written as DNA, the CDR3 is TGCAGTGCCTCACAAGGGCCGGGTGGCTACACCTTC.

Ten or more counts support this clonotype. The chain uses TRBV19 and TRBJ1-2, with a possible D match to TRBD1 (5 bases). Trimming cost V 5 bases and J 5 bases, with 21 bases left between them. Germline loops: CDR1 LNHDA, CDR2 SQIVND (reference sequence). The CDR3 loop spans 16 amino acids. The CDR3 sequence is CASSLLLEGERYGYTF. The CDR3, as DNA: TGTGCCAGTAGTCTCTTGCTTGAAGGGGAGCGGTATGGCTACACCTTC.

Of note for this clonotype: A read error may be the cause here, since a much bigger clone is one base away. The chain combines TRBV30 with TRBJ2-2; D uncertain. V lost 4 bases to trimming and J lost 5 bases, with 20 bases between them. There are 16 residues in the CDR3. CDR1 and CDR2 from the germline V gene are GTSNPN and SVGIG (reference sequence). As DNA, the CDR3 is TGTGCCTGGAACGGTAGCCCCAGTCGTAAGACCGGGGAGCTGTTTTTT. Residues: CAWNGSPSRKTGELFF.

V is TRBV29-1 and J is TRBJ1-2, with 7 positions matching TRBD1. The ends lost 1 base at V and 8 bases at J; junction bases unmatched: 7. Germline values: CDR1 SQVTM, CDR2 ANQGSEA. This CDR3 region has 13 residues. CDR3 amino acids: CSVEGQGRRGYTF. CDR3 nucleotide sequence: TGCAGCGTTGAAGGACAGGGTAGGCGAGGCTACACCTTC.

This clonotype was seen many times. J is TRBJ1-1 and V is TRBV18, with D possibly matching TRBD1 (5 bases). The CDR3 sequence is 13 residues long. Germline lookup yields CDR1 KGHSH and CDR2 LQKENI. The V end was cut by 2 bases, the J end by 3 bases, with 7 bases between. The CDR3 protein is CASSPKGYTEAFF. The CDR3 DNA reads TGTGCCAGCTCACCAAAGGGGTACACTGAAGCTTTCTTT.

This clonotype was observed at least ten times. The genes are TRBV28 and TRBJ2-7; 9 nucleotides match TRBD2. The CDR3 contains 14 residues. Germline assignment: CDR1 MDHEN and CDR2 SYDVKM. V shed 6 bases, J shed 4 bases, and the junction held 7 bases outside the gene matches. The CDR3 DNA is TGTGCCAGCAGGGCCCGAACTAGCGGGTACGAGCAGTACTTC. This encodes CASRARTSGYEQYF.

The chain has TRBV5-1 and TRBJ2-2, with D perhaps TRBD1 or TRBD2 (5 bases each). Germline CDR1 is SGHRS and CDR2 is YFSETQ. V shed 5 bases and J shed 4 bases, with 18 bases lying between them. This CDR3 region has 16 residues. CDR3: CASSGTLGDGTGELFF. The CDR3 DNA reads TGCGCCAGCAGTGGGACGTTAGGGGATGGCACCGGGGAGCTGTTTTTT.

V and J are TRBV5-1 and TRBJ2-7, with D maybe TRBD1 (5 bases). The CDR3 is made up of 13 amino acids. Germline CDR1 SGHRS, CDR2 YFSETQ. V lost 2 bases to trimming and J lost 5 bases, with 11 bases between them. The CDR3 sequence: CASSFQGTDEQYF. The CDR3 coding sequence is TGCGCCAGCAGCTTCCAGGGAACCGACGAGCAGTACTTC.

This clonotype came up many times. The chain recombines TRBV12-5 with TRBJ1-2, with no clear D. The CDR3 extends over 12 amino acids. The V and J ends lost 2 bases and 5 bases respectively, with 6 bases between them. Germline loops: CDR1 LGHNT, CDR2 FRNRAP. CDR3 nucleotides: TGTGCTAGTGGTTTGAGCGGGTATGGCTACACCTTC. It is translated as CASGLSGYGYTF.

The chain has TRBV9 and TRBJ2-1, with D possibly TRBD2 on 5 matching bases. The CDR3 consists of 14 residues. The V end lost 7 bases, the J end lost 6 bases, and 17 bases lay between the germline ends. Germline CDR1 and CDR2: SGDLS and YYNGEE. CDR3 sequence (DNA): TGTGCCAGCGAGGACTTGGGTCCGGGCAATGAGCAGTTCTTC. Translating it yields CASEDLGPGNEQFF.

Ten or more counts support this clonotype. CDR3 region: CASSRGLAATYEQYF. CDR3 bases: TGTGCCAGCAGTAGGGGACTAGCGGCGACCTACGAGCAGTACTTC. V gene TRBV28 combines with J gene TRBJ2-7; 11 nucleotides agree with TRBD2. The ends lost 5 bases at V and 2 bases at J; junction bases unmatched: 5. The germline V gene has CDR1 MDHEN and CDR2 SYDVKM. CDR3 length: 15 amino acids.

This clonotype was counted many times. The gene calls are TRBV6-2 or TRBV6-3 and TRBJ1-1; D not certain. V gave up 5 bases and J gave up 0 bases, with 10 bases separating them. The germline V gene encodes CDR1 MNHEY and CDR2 SVGEGT. The CDR3 contains 14 residues. The CDR3 DNA is TGTGCCAGCAGTCGGCGTGGGTTGAACACTGAAGCTTTCTTT. It specifies CASSRRGLNTEAFF.

Many counts were recorded for this clonotype. The chain uses TRBV7-2 and TRBJ2-5, with 9 bases lining up with TRBD2. V dropped 1 base and J dropped 1; count of bases not matched to a gene: 7. The germline gives CDR1 SGHTA, CDR2 FQGNSA. The CDR3 is 17 amino acids. CDR3 sequence (DNA): TGTGCCAGCAGCTTAGGAGTAAGCGGGGGGCCCCAAGAGACCCAGTACTTC. Protein: CASSLGVSGGPQETQYF.

This clonotype was detected only a few times. This chain joins TRBV2 and TRBJ2-5, with 7 bases lining up with TRBD1. This CDR3 contains 11 residues. Germline loops: CDR1 SNHLY, CDR2 FYNNEI. J lost 7 bases, V lost 7 bases, and 3 bases had no gene match. The CDR3: CASKEGATQYF. The DNA of the CDR3 is TGTGCCAGCAAAGAGGGGGCGACCCAGTACTTC.

The table lists this clonotype with a few counts. V gene TRBV19 combines with J gene TRBJ2-3; D perhaps matches TRBD2 (7 bases). The CDR3 has 17 amino acids. CDR1 and CDR2 (germline): LNHDA, SQIVND (reference sequence). V lost 2 bases to trimming and J lost 2 bases, with 17 bases between them. DNA of the CDR3: TGTGCCAGTAGTATAATTAAGGGGGGGAAACACACAGATACGCAGTATTTT. Protein sequence: CASSIIKGGKHTDTQYF. The variable domain in full, with the rest retrieved from reference TRBV19 and TRBJ2-3, is DGGITQSPKYLFRKEGQNVTLSCEQNLNHDAMYWYRQDPGQGLRLIYYSQIVNDFQKGDIAEGYSVSREKKESFPLTVTSAQKNPTAFYLCASSIIKGGKHTDTQYFGPGTRLTVL.

The chain uses TRBV19 and TRBJ1-2, with 8 bases identical to TRBD1. Germline values: CDR1 LNHDA, CDR2 SQIVND (reference sequence). The CDR3 loop spans 16 amino acids. V trimming: 5 bases; J trimming: 4 bases; junction bases outside the gene matches: 12. CDR3 DNA: TGTGCCAGTAGTCCCCGCAACGTGGGACAGGCCTATGGCTACACCTTC. It translates to CASSPRNVGQAYGYTF.

This clonotype was observed a few times. This chain connects TRBV5-4 to TRBJ2-3; 11 bases fit TRBD2. With 3 bases clipped from V and 4 bases from J, the junction kept 7 bases outside the gene matches. Germline V gene sequence: CDR1 SGHNT, CDR2 YYREEE (reference sequence). This CDR3 spans 16 amino acids. CDR3 sequence: CASSSPSGRRADTQYF. DNA of the CDR3: TGTGCCAGCAGCTCCCCTAGCGGGAGGCGCGCAGATACGCAGTATTTT. The full variable domain, its missing parts supplied by reference TRBV5-4 and TRBJ2-3, is ETGVTQSPTHLIKTRGQQVTLRCSSQSGHNTVSWYQQALGQGPQFIFQYYREEENGRGNFPPRFSGLQFPNYSSELNVNALELDDSALYLCASSSPSGRRADTQYFGPGTRLTVL.

This clonotype was recorded many times. The rearrangement joins TRBV25-1 to TRBJ1-1; 8 bases fit TRBD1. The V gene's germline CDR1 is MGHDK and CDR2 SYGVNS. With 1 base clipped from V and 5 bases from J, the junction kept 6 bases outside the gene matches. This CDR3 is built from 15 residues. This CDR3 reads CASSEFHRGATEAFF. DNA of the CDR3: TGTGCCAGCAGTGAATTCCACAGGGGGGCTACTGAAGCTTTCTTT.

This clonotype was counted ten times or more. V is TRBV30 and J is TRBJ2-2, with D maybe TRBD2 (5 bases). This CDR3 is 14 amino acids long. Trimming pared 0 bases from V and 5 bases from J, leaving 10 bases between. The V gene's germline CDR1 is GTSNPN and CDR2 SVGIG (reference sequence). Here the CDR3 reads CAWSVVRATGELFF. CDR3 bases: TGTGCCTGGAGTGTAGTGAGGGCGACCGGGGAGCTGTTTTTT. Full variable domain (rest looked up from reference TRBV30 and TRBJ2-2): SQTIHQWPATLVQPVGSPLSLECTVEGTSNPNLYWYRQAAGRGLQLLFYSVGIGQISSEVPQNLSASRPQDRQFILSSKKLLLSDSGFYLCAWSVVRATGELFFGEGSRLTVL.

The J gene is TRBJ2-7, the V gene TRBV20-1, with TRBD1 identical over 7 bases. J was trimmed by 2 bases and V by 5 bases; bases with no gene match: 3. The CDR3 contains 12 residues. Per the germline V gene, CDR1 is DFQATT and CDR2 is SNEGSKA (reference sequence). The CDR3 here is CSASGQAYEQYF. The CDR3 bases are TGCAGTGCTTCCGGACAGGCCTACGAGCAGTACTTC.

This chain joins TRBV7-8 and TRBJ1-6; unclear D gene. The CDR3 spans 10 residues. The V gene's germline CDR1 is SGHVS and CDR2 FQNEAQ. In nucleotides, the CDR3 is TGTTCCCCCGACCGTTCACCCCTCCACTTT. Translation gives CSPDRSPLHF.

This clonotype was detected many times. V and J are TRBV6-2 or TRBV6-3 and TRBJ2-7, with D perhaps assigned TRBD1 or TRBD2 (5 bases each). CDR3 length: 14 amino acids. The V gene's germline CDR1 is MNHEY and CDR2 SVGEGT. The V end was cut by 7 bases, the J end by 7 bases, with 20 bases between. CDR3 DNA: TGTGCCAGCATTCTTCCGGGGCTCCCGGGGGAGCAGTACTTC. The encoded protein is CASILPGLPGEQYF.

The sample holds many counts of this clonotype. The V and J genes are TRBV20-1 and TRBJ1-1; D unclear. This CDR3 contains 9 residues. Germline CDR1 is DFQATT and CDR2 is SNEGSKA (reference sequence). Trimming took off 5 bases at V and 12 bases at J, with 10 bases between the two ends. As DNA, the CDR3 is TGCAGTGCTCCAACCCGGCCTTTCTTT. This codes for CSAPTRPFF.

This clonotype was counted many times. The rearrangement joins TRBV5-1 to TRBJ2-2; D perhaps matches TRBD2 (5 bases). The germline V gene encodes CDR1 SGHRS and CDR2 YFSETQ. The CDR3 is 13 amino acids. V shed 3 bases and J shed 5 bases, with 8 bases lying between them. CDR3 protein: CASSWTVTGELFF. CDR3 in DNA: TGCGCCAGCAGCTGGACTGTGACCGGGGAGCTGTTTTTT.

The chain links TRBV2 to TRBJ1-1, with D unresolved. The CDR3 is 17 amino acids. Per the germline V gene, CDR1 is SNHLY and CDR2 is FYNNEI. V was cut by 7 bases and J by 1 base, with 22 bases left in between. The chain's CDR3 is CASMMGSGFGRNTEAFF. CDR3 in DNA: TGTGCCAGCATGATGGGGTCAGGATTCGGCCGGAACACTGAAGCTTTCTTT. The whole variable domain, remainder taken from reference TRBV2 and TRBJ1-1, is EPEVTQTPSHQVTQMGQEVILRCVPISNHLYFYWYRQILGQKVEFLVSFYNNEISEKSEIFDDQFSVERPDGSNFTLKIRSTKLEDSAMYFCASMMGSGFGRNTEAFFGQGTRLTVV.

This clonotype has ten or more counts. The chain combines TRBV4-1 with TRBJ2-7, with D perhaps matching TRBD1 (6 bases). Trimming left V 3 bases short and J 0 bases short, with 12 bases between. CDR1 is MGHRA, CDR2 YSYEKL, per germline. This CDR3 is built from 15 residues. The CDR3 loop is CASSQPGQRSYEQYF. DNA of the CDR3: TGCGCCAGCAGCCAGCCAGGACAGCGCTCCTACGAGCAGTACTTC.